Sequencing of this T cell receptor beta chain was carried out in a study of tumor and adjacent non-tumor tissue in lung cancer. This sample's RNA came from whole unsorted tissue. The CDR3 contains 15 residues. CDR1 is PRHDT, CDR2 FYEKMQ, per germline (reference sequence). Three rounds of nested PCR, following a modified ARM-PCR protocol, produced the TCRbeta library. Via MiXCR, TCRdb re-called the multiplex PCR reads, giving one row per CDR3 protein. The table shows around 66,000 distinct CDR3 sequences, with about 80% occurring only once. Concerning this clonotype: Germline and junction disagree at one end, which may indicate a read error.

The TCR comes from a man in his sixties with non-small cell lung cancer. Specimen: lung tumor tissue. The chain joins TRBV13 to TRBJ2-3, with a possible D match to TRBD1 (5 bases). The CDR3 loop is CVSSLSRQNTDTQCF. The DNA of the CDR3 is TGTGTCAGCAGCTTATCGAGACAGAACACAGATACGCAGTGTTTT.